The rows below give T cell receptor beta chains drawn from one sample of a study of blood T cell repertoires in COVID-19. Sequencing used immunoSEQ multiplex PCR; TCRdb keeps in-frame clones, though not all of them. The repertoire consists of about 290,000 clones, with about 89% occurring once and the leading ten covering 1.5% to 2%. Sequenced: PBMCs or T cells enriched from blood (not recorded which). The receptors originated from a woman between 40 and 55 years old who had recovered from COVID-19. Each CDR3 is given with its conserved first and last residue. Each record gives: CDR3 protein, CDR3 DNA, D gene, V gene, clone size, J gene. D genes are given only for firm matches. Clone size is shown for a subset of rows, as once, few, many or a class of expanded clone.

CASRNQGADGYTF,TGTGCCAGTAGGAACCAGGGGGCGGATGGCTACACCTTC,TRBD1,TRBV19,once,TRBJ1-2
CASSLEPSGEAFF,TGCGCCAGCAGCTTGGAGCCTTCTGGTGAAGCTTTCTTT,-,TRBV5-1,-,TRBJ1-1
CASSPARGGGNQPQHF,TGTGCCAGCAGCCCAGCGAGGGGAGGGGGCAATCAGCCCCAGCATTTT,-,TRBV7-8,many,TRBJ1-5
CASSLAGNDRGTEAFF,TGCGCCAGCAGCTTGGCCGGTAATGACAGGGGCACTGAAGCTTTCTTT,TRBD1,TRBV5-1,once,TRBJ1-1
CASSVGGSPGELFF,TGTGCCAGCAGCGTTGGAGGGAGCCCCGGGGAGCTGTTTTTT,-,TRBV9,once,TRBJ2-2
CASSQSHPGSNQPQHF,TGTGCCAGCAGCCAATCACACCCGGGGAGCAATCAGCCCCAGCATTTT,-,TRBV3-1/TRBV3-2,few,TRBJ1-5
CASSLIAGTSYEQYF,TGTGCCAGCTCACTTATAGCGGGAACCTCCTACGAGCAGTACTTC,TRBD2,TRBV18,few,TRBJ2-7
CASSPSGGAYEQYF,TGTGCCAGCTCACCTTCCGGCGGAGCCTACGAGCAGTACTTC,-,TRBV18,-,TRBJ2-7
CASSPRGGTDYGYTF,TGTGCCAGCTCACCGCGGGGGGGGACGGACTATGGCTACACCTTC,-,TRBV18,-,TRBJ1-2
CASSNVPRVYGYTF,TGTGCCAGCAGTAATGTACCCAGGGTCTATGGCTACACCTTC,-,TRBV2,-,TRBJ1-2
CASSLAPTGHNEKLFF,TGTGCCAGCAGCTTGGCCCCGACAGGACATAATGAAAAACTGTTTTTT,-,TRBV5-5,few,TRBJ1-4
CASSEFRGANVLTF,TGTGCCAGCAGTGAATTCCGGGGGGCCAACGTCCTGACTTTC,-,TRBV25-1,-,TRBJ2-6
CASSSTGVRYGYTF,TGTGCCAGTAGTAGCACAGGGGTTCGGTATGGCTACACCTTC,TRBD1,TRBV19,-,TRBJ1-2
CASSGDRGLTNEKLFF,TGTGCCAGCAGCGGGGACAGGGGGTTAACTAATGAAAAACTGTTTTTT,TRBD1,TRBV6-8,-,TRBJ1-4
CAWTPVDSPNSPLHF,TGTGCCTGGACCCCCGTGGACAGTCCTAATTCACCCCTCCACTTT,-,TRBV30,-,TRBJ1-6
CASSYPGNTEAFF,TGTGCCAGCAGCTACCCGGGGAACACTGAAGCTTTCTTT,-,TRBV3-1/TRBV3-2,once,TRBJ1-1
CASSLMGSQTGGTGNTIYF,TGTGCCAGCAGCTTGATGGGAAGCCAGACAGGGGGAACTGGAAACACCATATATTTT,TRBD1,TRBV5-6,-,TRBJ1-3
CASSRDRTGQGAYGYTF,TGCGCCAGCAGCCGAGACCGGACGGGACAGGGTGCCTATGGCTACACCTTC,TRBD1,TRBV4-1,-,TRBJ1-2
CASSKGVAAQETQYF,TGCGCCAGCAGCAAAGGTGTAGCGGCCCAAGAGACCCAGTACTTC,-,TRBV5-1,-,TRBJ2-5
CASSPNTGDTEAFF,TGTGCCAGCAGCCCTAACACAGGGGACACTGAAGCTTTCTTT,-,TRBV21-1,-,TRBJ1-1
CASSYQPGTGNGYTF,TGTGCCAGCAGTTACCAACCCGGGACAGGGAATGGCTACACCTTC,TRBD1,TRBV6-5,-,TRBJ1-2
CASSNSPRELNTGELFF,TGTGCCAGTAGTAATTCTCCACGGGAGTTAAACACCGGGGAGCTGTTTTTT,-,TRBV19,-,TRBJ2-2
CATSRDRFSGNTIYF,TGTGCCACCAGCAGAGACAGGTTCTCTGGAAACACCATATATTTT,-,TRBV15,-,TRBJ1-3
CASSAQGENTQYF,TGTGCCAGCAGTGCCCAAGGGGAAAATACGCAGTATTTT,-,TRBV27,-,TRBJ2-3
CSVEEGQNYGYTF,TGCAGCGTTGAAGAGGGACAGAACTATGGCTACACCTTC,TRBD1,TRBV29-1,-,TRBJ1-2
CATSDARRGNTGELFF,TGTGCCACCAGTGATGCCCGCAGGGGAAACACCGGGGAGCTGTTTTTT,-,TRBV24-1,-,TRBJ2-2
CASSLQGAATNEKLFF,TGTGCCAGCAGCTTACAGGGGGCCGCAACTAATGAAAAACTGTTTTTT,TRBD1,TRBV5-6,-,TRBJ1-4
CASSLPASGTYEQYF,TGTGCCAGCTCGCTCCCCGCTAGCGGTACCTACGAGCAGTACTTC,TRBD2,TRBV18,-,TRBJ2-7
CASRYNRLPPDTQYF,TGTGCCAGCAGATATAACCGACTTCCCCCCGATACGCAGTATTTT,-,TRBV5-8,-,TRBJ2-3
CASSRGRKRNPPNEQFF,TGTGCCAGCAGTAGGGGAAGGAAGAGAAACCCCCCCAATGAGCAGTTCTTC,-,TRBV21-1,-,TRBJ2-1
CAWSPWTGDRSNYDGYTF,TGTGCCTGGAGTCCATGGACAGGGGACCGTTCTAACTATGATGGCTACACCTTC,TRBD1,TRBV30,-,TRBJ1-2
CASSLHGGPTDTQYF,TGTGCCAGCAGCTTACATGGCGGCCCCACAGATACGCAGTATTTT,-,TRBV7-3,-,TRBJ2-3
CASSPTTSGGEQFF,TGTGCCAGCTCACCAACGACTAGCGGGGGTGAGCAGTTCTTC,TRBD2,TRBV18,-,TRBJ2-1
CASSKTAYNEQFF,TGTGCCAGCAGTAAGACAGCCTACAATGAGCAGTTCTTC,-,TRBV6-2/TRBV6-3,-,TRBJ2-1
CAWSEGSPSRGYTF,TGTGCCTGGAGTGAGGGTTCCCCTAGCAGGGGCTACACCTTC,-,TRBV30,once,TRBJ1-2
CASSAGQGASGNTIYF,TGTGCCAGCAGCGCTGGACAGGGGGCTTCTGGAAACACCATATATTTT,TRBD1,TRBV11-2,-,TRBJ1-3
CASSLRGNTEAFF,TGTGCCAGCAGCTTAAGGGGGAACACTGAAGCTTTCTTT,-,TRBV7-8,-,TRBJ1-1
CASSRQASNQPQHF,TGTGCCAGCAGCCGACAGGCAAGCAATCAGCCCCAGCATTTT,-,TRBV3-1/TRBV3-2,-,TRBJ1-5
CASSIDLAGATGELFF,TGTGCCAGTAGTATAGATCTAGCGGGGGCCACCGGGGAGCTGTTTTTT,TRBD2,TRBV19,-,TRBJ2-2
CASSPMTGVNSPLHF,TGTGCCAGCAGTCCTATGACAGGGGTTAATTCACCCCTCCACTTT,TRBD1,TRBV28,-,TRBJ1-6
CASSEGTNSNQPQHF,TGTGCCAGCAGCGAGGGGACAAATAGCAATCAGCCCCAGCATTTT,-,TRBV7-9,-,TRBJ1-5